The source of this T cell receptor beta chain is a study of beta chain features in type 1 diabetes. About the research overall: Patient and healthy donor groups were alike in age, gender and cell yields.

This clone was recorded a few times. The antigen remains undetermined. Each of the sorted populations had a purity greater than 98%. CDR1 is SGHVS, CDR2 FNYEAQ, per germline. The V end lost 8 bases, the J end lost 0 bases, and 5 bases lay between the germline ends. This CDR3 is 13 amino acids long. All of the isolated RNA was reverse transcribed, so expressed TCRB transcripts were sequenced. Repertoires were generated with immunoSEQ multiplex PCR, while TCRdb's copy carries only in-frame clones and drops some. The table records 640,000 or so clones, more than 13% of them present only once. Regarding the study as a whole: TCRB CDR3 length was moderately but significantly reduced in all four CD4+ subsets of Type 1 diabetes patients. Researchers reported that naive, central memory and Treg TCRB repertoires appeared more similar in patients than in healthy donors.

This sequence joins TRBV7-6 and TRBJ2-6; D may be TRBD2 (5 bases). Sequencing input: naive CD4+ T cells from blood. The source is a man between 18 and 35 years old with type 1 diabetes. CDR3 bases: TGTGCCAGCGGGAGCTCTGGGGCCAACGTCCTGACTTTC. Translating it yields CASGSSGANVLTF.